Presented here are 14 T cell receptor beta chains from one specimen sequenced in a study of T cell responses to AZD1222 COVID-19 vaccine. The method was immunoSEQ multiplex PCR; TCRdb's version includes in-frame clones alone and lacks a portion of them. Altogether approximately 130,000 clones are present, around nine tenths being singletons, with the ten largest covering 4% to 4.5%. The specimen was peripheral blood, collected 28 days after the second dose of the MenACWY control vaccine. These receptors were obtained from an adult who received the MenACWY meningococcal vaccine as a control.

This chain links TRBV13 with TRBJ1-5, with unresolved D. V gave up 0 bases and J gave up 5 bases, with 2 bases separating them. Germline CDR1 PRHDT, CDR2 FYEKMQ (reference sequence). The CDR3 contains 12 residues. The CDR3, as DNA: TGTGCCAGCAGCTTAGGGTATCAGCCCCAGCATTTT. This encodes CASSLGYQPQHF. The full variable domain, its missing parts supplied by reference TRBV13 and TRBJ1-5, is AAGVIQSPRHLIKEKRETATLKCYPIPRHDTVYWYQQGPGQDPQFLISFYEKMQSDKGSIPDRFSAQQFSDYHSELNMSSLELGDSALYFCASSLGYQPQHFGDGTRLSIL.

J is TRBJ2-3 and V is TRBV9, with D unresolved. Per the germline V gene, CDR1 is SGDLS and CDR2 is YYNGEE. This CDR3 comprises 14 residues. Trimming stripped 0 bases from V and 5 bases from J, with 10 bases between. CDR3 nucleotide sequence: TGTGCCAGCAGCGTAGTGGGTTCTGGAGATACGCAGTATTTT. Translated, it gives CASSVVGSGDTQYF.

V usage is TRBV4-3 and J usage is TRBJ1-5; no firm D call. Trimming pared 0 bases from V and 5 bases from J, leaving 5 bases between. Germline loops: CDR1 LGHNA, CDR2 YSLEER. This CDR3 has 13 residues. For the CDR3, the DNA is TGCGCCAGCAGCCAAGATTCGTATCAGCCCCAGCATTTT. It is translated as CASSQDSYQPQHF.

This clone was seen a few times. The chain combines TRBV19 with TRBJ1-5; D gene ambiguous. CDR1 LNHDA and CDR2 SQIVND come from the germline V gene (reference sequence). V was clipped by 3 bases and J by 4 bases, with 7 bases between them. The CDR3 is 13 amino acids. CDR3: CASSIVLNQPQHF. The CDR3 nucleotides read TGTGCCAGTAGTATCGTACTGAATCAGCCCCAGCATTTT.

This clone was observed at least ten times. The chain recombines TRBV6-4 with TRBJ2-3; 10 bases map to TRBD2. Germline V gives CDR1 MRHNA, CDR2 SNTAGT. The J segment lost 0 bases and the V segment lost 4 bases, leaving 4 bases of the junction unmatched. The CDR3 sequence is 16 residues long. DNA for the CDR3: TGTGCCAGCAGTGGTAATAGCGGGGGGAGCACAGATACGCAGTATTTT. Residues: CASSGNSGGSTDTQYF.

V usage is TRBV7-2 and J usage is TRBJ2-2; TRBD2 matches at 7 bases. Germline-derived CDR1 and CDR2 are SGHTA and FQGNSA. V dropped 3 bases and J dropped 6; count of bases not matched to a gene: 1. The CDR3 spans 13 residues. The CDR3 region has the DNA TGTGCCAGCAGCTTTACTAGCGCCGGGGAGCTGTTTTTT. It yields the protein CASSFTSAGELFF.

This clone has a single count. The identical CDR3 is also encoded by other nucleotide sequences in the sample. The V gene is TRBV27, the J gene TRBJ2-7; the D is unclear. This CDR3 has 13 residues. V dropped 2 bases and J dropped 2 bases, with 7 bases sitting between them. The germline V gene has CDR1 MNHEY and CDR2 SMNVEV (reference sequence). For the CDR3, the DNA is TGTGCCAGCAGTTTAGGTCCTGCCTACGAGCAGTACTTC. It specifies CASSLGPAYEQYF.

Here the CDR3 reads CASSFLGRSTDTQYF. The CDR3 region has the DNA TGTGCCAGCAGCTTTTTGGGCCGGAGCACAGATACGCAGTATTTT. The J gene is TRBJ2-3, the V gene TRBV7-2; D is uncertain. V dropped 3 bases and J dropped 0 bases, with 10 bases sitting between them. The CDR3 consists of 15 residues. Germline CDR1 reads SGHTA; CDR2 reads FQGNSA.

The V gene is TRBV29-1, the J gene TRBJ1-1, with D possibly matching TRBD1 (5 bases). Germline V gives CDR1 SQVTM, CDR2 ANQGSEA. This CDR3 spans 14 amino acids. The ends were cut back, 5 bases at V and 1 base at J, with 14 bases in the middle. CDR3 protein: CSVTRGAPNTEAFF. CDR3 in DNA: TGCAGCGTTACCAGAGGGGCTCCGAACACTGAAGCTTTCTTT.

The chain uses TRBV4-1 and TRBJ2-7, with no clear D. CDR1 MGHRA and CDR2 YSYEKL come from the germline V gene. The CDR3 is 16 residues long. V was clipped by 0 bases and J by 3 bases, with 15 bases between them. As DNA, the CDR3 is TGCGCCAGCAGCCAAGAGCCGACAATGGGCAACTACGAGCAGTACTTC. Residues: CASSQEPTMGNYEQYF.

The chain combines TRBV7-9 with TRBJ1-4, with D possibly being TRBD1 (6 bases). Germline V gene lookup returns CDR1 SEHNR and CDR2 FQNEAQ (reference sequence). Trimming stripped 5 bases from V and 6 bases from J, with 16 bases between. The CDR3 totals 15 residues. The CDR3 protein is CASSLRQARDEKLFF. CDR3 in DNA: TGTGCCAGCAGCCTGAGACAGGCAAGGGATGAAAAACTGTTTTTT.

The chain combines TRBV4-2 with TRBJ1-4; 9 bases line up with TRBD1. Germline lookup yields CDR1 LGHNA and CDR2 YNFKEQ. The CDR3 has 15 amino acids. Germline trimming cut 2 bases from V and 5 bases from J; bases unmatched to any gene: 3. CDR3 coding DNA: TGTGCCAGCAGCCAACCCGGACAGGGGAATGAAAAACTGTTTTTT. Translation: CASSQPGQGNEKLFF.

CDR3 DNA sequence: TGTGCCAGCAGAACCGGGACAGATGGAAACACCATATATTTT. Amino acid sequence: CASRTGTDGNTIYF. The chain has TRBV11-2 and TRBJ1-3; 7 nucleotides align to TRBD1. Germline V CDR1 and CDR2: SGHAT, FQNNGV. The V and J ends lost 6 bases and 3 bases, in that order; junction bases with no gene match: 5. The CDR3 spans 14 residues.

This chain connects TRBV19 to TRBJ1-5; D is ambiguous. The germline V gene encodes CDR1 LNHDA and CDR2 SQIVND (reference sequence). CDR3 size: 16 residues. With 5 bases removed from V and 0 bases from J, the gap between germline ends came to 14 bases. The CDR3 loop reads CASSGQRITSNQPQHF. The DNA of the CDR3 is TGTGCCAGTAGTGGGCAGAGGATAACTAGCAATCAGCCCCAGCATTTT.